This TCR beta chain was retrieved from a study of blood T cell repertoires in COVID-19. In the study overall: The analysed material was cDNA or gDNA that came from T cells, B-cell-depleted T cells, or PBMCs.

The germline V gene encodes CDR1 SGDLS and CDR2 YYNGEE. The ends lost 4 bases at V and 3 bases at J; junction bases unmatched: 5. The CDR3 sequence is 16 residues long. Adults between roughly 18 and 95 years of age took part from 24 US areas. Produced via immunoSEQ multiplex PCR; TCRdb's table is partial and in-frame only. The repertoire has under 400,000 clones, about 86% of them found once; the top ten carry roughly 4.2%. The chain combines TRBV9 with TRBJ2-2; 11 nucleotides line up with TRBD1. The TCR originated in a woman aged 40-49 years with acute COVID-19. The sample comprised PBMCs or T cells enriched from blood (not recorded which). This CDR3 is CASSPGQGADTGELFF. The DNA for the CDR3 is TGTGCCAGCAGCCCAGGACAGGGGGCTGACACCGGGGAGCTGTTTTTT.